This note documents a single T cell receptor (beta chain) sequence. This sample was included in a study of blood T cell repertoires in COVID-19. Clones were sequenced by immunoSEQ multiplex PCR, and TCRdb holds only the in-frame ones, with some missing. The sample includes approximately 130,000 clones, 83% of them seen just once. This TCR was recovered from a man aged 25-45 years who had recovered from COVID-19. The sequenced material came from PBMCs or T cells enriched from blood (not recorded which).

The CDR3 DNA is TGTGCCAGCAGCTTACTCGGGACTAGTGAAGAGACCCAGTACTTC. Residues: CASSLLGTSEETQYF. The chain joins TRBV7-3 to TRBJ2-5; 8 nucleotides match TRBD2. CDR1 is SGHTA and CDR2 is FQGTGA in the germline V gene. This CDR3 has 15 amino acids. The trim removed 2 bases at V and 3 bases at J, leaving 5 bases unmatched. The full variable domain, its missing parts supplied by reference TRBV7-3 and TRBJ2-5, is GAGVSQTPSNKVTEKGKYVELRCDPISGHTALYWYRQSLGQGPEFLIYFQGTGAADDSGLPNDRFFAVRPEGSVSTLKIQRTERGDSAVYLCASSLLGTSEETQYFGPGTRLLVL.